A single sample gave rise to the 6 T cell receptor beta chains below, sequenced in a study of T cell repertoires in cytomegalovirus infection (dated by TCRdb to about 2019). TCRdb names Illumina HiSeq 1500 as the instrument used. The public reads were reanalyzed by TCRdb: fastp trimming at Q25, MiXCR alignment, in-frame beta chains only. Rows with one shared CDR3 protein collapse into an entry with the most common genes and DNA. The sample table records fewer than 850,000 distinct CDR3 sequences; 25% to 35% of these occur just once. Of the sample, 13% falls within the top ten clones. These TCRs' antigens remain unknown. The treatment or condition label, read with the paper, signifies: in vitro stimulation with specific CMV peptide epitopes to enrich CMV-specific T cells. Here the sequenced sample was cultured CD8+ T cells from PBMCs, taken from culture after CMV antigen stimulation. Every receptor here comes from a human donor in good health (CMV status not recorded). Some clones in this sample may be carry-over from other donors' samples.

This clonotype was observed once. The rearrangement links TRBV5-1 to TRBJ1-5, with D possibly matching TRBD1 (6 bases). Trimming left V 4 bases short and J 5 bases short, with 13 bases between. Germline lookup yields CDR1 SGHRS and CDR2 YFSETQ. The length of the CDR3 is 14 residues. CDR3 coding DNA: TGCGCCAGCAGCCCGATCCCAGGGGATCAGCCCCAGCATTTT. Encoded protein: CASSPIPGDQPQHF.

This clonotype was found many times. This rearrangement joins TRBV13 to TRBJ1-1; a possible D gene is TRBD1 (6 bases). CDR1 and CDR2 from the germline V gene are PRHDT and FYEKMQ (reference sequence). This CDR3 comprises 15 residues. V was clipped by 3 bases and J by 1 base, with 12 bases between them. The CDR3 reads CASSLLPTGNTEAFF. Written as DNA, the CDR3 is TGTGCCAGCAGCTTGCTGCCGACAGGGAACACTGAAGCTTTCTTT.

This clonotype was recorded a few times. The CDR3 reads CALTGQEKLFF. CDR3 sequence (DNA): TGTGCCCTAACCGGGCAGGAAAAACTGTTTTTT. The rearrangement joins TRBV2 to TRBJ1-4; D unclear. Germline assignment: CDR1 SNHLY and CDR2 FYNNEI. The CDR3 spans 11 residues. Deletions cut 11 bases from V and 8 bases from J, with 12 bases between.

This clonotype was counted a few times. The chain is built from TRBV27 and TRBJ2-3; D is unresolved. CDR3 size: 16 residues. The germline V gene has CDR1 MNHEY and CDR2 SMNVEV (reference sequence). Between the trimmed V and J ends, which lost 5 bases and 0 bases, there was a span of 15 bases. The CDR3 coding sequence is TGTGCCAGCAGTCTGTACAGACCCCCTAGCACAGATACGCAGTATTTT. It codes for CASSLYRPPSTDTQYF.

This clonotype came up many times. V is TRBV12-3 or TRBV12-4 and J is TRBJ2-1; D is undetermined. CDR3 length: 16 residues. Trimming removed 6 bases at V and 5 bases at J, with 20 bases between. The CDR3 DNA reads as TGTGCCAGCAGCTCCCTCGACCCCCTTCCCCACAATGAGCAGTTCTTC. It translates to CASSSLDPLPHNEQFF.

This chain uses TRBV6-6 with TRBJ1-6; 7 bases line up with TRBD1. CDR1 MNHNY and CDR2 SVGAGI come from the germline V gene (reference sequence). The length of the CDR3 is 16 residues. Losses at the gene ends were 2 bases for V and 10 bases for J; bases not matched to a gene: 11. The CDR3 DNA reads as TGTGCCAGCAGTTACGACCAGGGGGTAGATGGATCACCCCTCCACTTT. Amino acids: CASSYDQGVDGSPLHF.